This TCR beta chain was sequenced for a study of blood T cell repertoires in COVID-19. V gave up 6 bases and J gave up 0 bases; unmatched junction bases: 6. The germline V gene has CDR1 MGHRA and CDR2 YSYEKL. The CDR3 runs to 16 residues. Each participant's cohort was designated according to participant-reported clinical history. For recovered donors of Cohort 3, there were two negative PCRs, clearance, or symptom resolution. Using immunoSEQ multiplex PCR, the repertoire was profiled, and TCRdb retains in-frame clones only, with some absent. Among some 350,000 clones listed, around 87% were seen once.

The sequenced sample consisted of PBMCs or T cells enriched from blood (not recorded which). The source is a woman aged 25 to 39 who had recovered from COVID-19. The J gene is TRBJ1-3, the V gene TRBV4-1, with TRBD1 matching over 9 bases. The CDR3 sequence: CASSRDRAFSGNTIYF. CDR3 nucleotides: TGCGCCAGCAGTCGGGACAGGGCCTTCTCTGGAAACACCATATATTTT.